This passage covers 10 T cell receptor beta chains from one sample sequenced in a study of blood T cell repertoires in COVID-19. Repertoires were generated with immunoSEQ multiplex PCR, while TCRdb's copy carries only in-frame clones and drops some. The sample carries some 210,000 clones, almost 85% recorded once. Material for sequencing was peripheral blood. Source of these receptors: a middle-aged woman with acute or convalescent COVID-19.

This chain connects TRBV10-3 to TRBJ2-1; D possibly corresponds to TRBD1 (7 bases). The V end lost 10 bases, the J end lost 7 bases, and 14 bases lay between the germline ends. CDR1 is ENHRY and CDR2 is SYGVKD in the germline V gene. This CDR3 has 12 amino acids. CDR3 protein: CATQGGSNEQFF. The CDR3 region has the DNA TGTGCCACCCAGGGGGGATCTAATGAGCAGTTCTTC.

J is TRBJ2-7 and V is TRBV5-6; D gene unclear. The germline gives CDR1 SGHDT, CDR2 YYEEEE. This CDR3 comprises 12 residues. V was clipped by 4 bases and J by 0 bases, with 5 bases between them. The DNA for the CDR3 is TGTGCCAGCAGCGTTAGCTCCTACGAGCAGTACTTC. It specifies CASSVSSYEQYF.

The CDR3 DNA sequence: TGCAGTGCTAGCTCAGGGGCGCCCCAGCATTTT. Protein product: CSASSGAPQHF. The V gene is TRBV20-1, the J gene TRBJ1-5, with a possible D match to TRBD1 (6 bases). CDR3 length: 11 residues. Trimming pared 3 bases from V and 9 bases from J, leaving 9 bases between. The germline CDR1 and CDR2 sequences are DFQATT and SNEGSKA (reference sequence).

This clone was seen only a few times. The DNA for the CDR3 is TGTGCCAGCAGTTCAGAGGATTCACCCCTCCACTTT. This sequence encodes CASSSEDSPLHF. This chain links TRBV6-5 with TRBJ1-6; no reliable D call. The ends were cut back, 4 bases at V and 8 bases at J, with 6 bases in the middle. CDR1 and CDR2 from the germline V gene are MNHEY and SVGAGI. This CDR3 region has 12 residues.

This clone was observed a handful of times. At one boundary the junction diverges from the germline segment, which might be a read error. The V and J genes are TRBV29-1 and TRBJ1-1; 10 bases fit TRBD1. The CDR3 totals 8 residues. Germline V gene lookup returns CDR1 SQVTM and CDR2 ANQGSEA. CDR3 loop: CSVGTGGF. For the CDR3, the DNA is TGCAGCGTTGGGACAGGGGGATTT.

This clone was recorded a few times. This rearrangement joins TRBV29-1 to TRBJ1-2; 8 bases agree with TRBD1. J lost 3 bases, V lost 3 bases, and 3 bases had no gene match. CDR1 and CDR2 (germline): SQVTM, ANQGSEA. This CDR3 contains 13 residues. CDR3 residues: CSVDSGGDYGYTF. CDR3 nucleotides: TGCAGCGTTGATTCAGGGGGCGACTATGGCTACACCTTC. Variable domain in full (rest from reference TRBV29-1 and TRBJ1-2): SAVISQKPSRDICQRGTSLTIQCQVDSQVTMMFWYRQQPGQSLTLIATANQGSEATYESGFVIDKFPISRPNLTFSTLTVSNMSPEDSSIYLCSVDSGGDYGYTFGSGTRLTVV.

J is TRBJ2-1 and V is TRBV4-3; 9 bases line up with TRBD1. This CDR3 spans 17 amino acids. Germline CDR1 is LGHNA and CDR2 is YSLEER. J gave up 5 bases and V 0 bases, and 8 bases lay outside the gene matches. CDR3 sequence reads: CASSQELTGGLNNEQFF. The CDR3 DNA follows: TGCGCCAGCAGCCAAGAGCTGACAGGGGGACTTAACAATGAGCAGTTCTTC.

This sequence joins TRBV6-2 or TRBV6-3 and TRBJ2-3; 11 bases are a match to TRBD2. The CDR3 has 17 residues. From germline, CDR1 is MNHEY and CDR2 SVGEGT. V shed 4 bases and J 3 bases; nucleotides not matched to a gene: 9. CDR3 sequence: CASSSDSGGAETDTQYF. DNA of the CDR3: TGTGCCAGCAGTTCGGATAGCGGGGGGGCCGAAACAGATACGCAGTATTTT.

Points on this clone: An end of the junction does not agree with germline; a read error may underlie this. The CDR3: CASSTGTNTETQYF. CDR3 DNA: TGTGCCAGCAGTACCGGGACTAACACAGAGACCCAGTACTTC. This chain joins TRBV19 and TRBJ2-5; the match to TRBD2 covers 7 bases. Germline V gene lookup returns CDR1 LNHDA and CDR2 SQIVND (reference sequence). This CDR3 has 14 residues.

The chain employs TRBV6-5 and TRBJ2-2; 7 bases match TRBD1. The CDR3 has 14 residues. Germline lookup yields CDR1 MNHEY and CDR2 SVGAGI. V lost 10 bases to trimming and J lost 0 bases; unmatched junction nucleotides: 5. The CDR3 DNA follows: TGTGCCACGGGGACAGTTACGAACACCGGGGAGCTGTTTTTT. Amino acid sequence: CATGTVTNTGELFF.